These T cell receptor beta chains were read from a single sample in a study of blood T cell repertoires in COVID-19. Sequenced by immunoSEQ multiplex PCR; TCRdb stores in-frame clones only, minus some. The table lists around 250,000 clones, about 87% of them singletons. Material: PBMCs or T cells enriched from blood (not recorded which). Receptors were obtained from a woman between 40 and 50 years old who had been exposed to COVID-19. The CDR3 runs from the conserved cysteine through the conserved F or W. D genes are given only for firm matches. Not every row has a clone size; where given, it reads once, few, many or a size class.

abundance	v_gene	d_gene	j_gene	CDR3nt	CDR3aa
once	TRBV4-1	-	TRBJ1-1	TGCGCCAGCAGCCAAGTAGGAATGGCCTCCCCGAGGACTGAAGCTTTCTTT	CASSQVGMASPRTEAFF
-	TRBV6-2/TRBV6-3	TRBD2	TRBJ2-5	TGTGCCAGCAGTTACCTAGCGGCAAAAGAGACCCAGTACTTC	CASSYLAAKETQYF
-	TRBV14	-	TRBJ1-3	TGTGCCAGCAGCCATCCTGATCTACACACCATATATTTT	CASSHPDLHTIYF
-	TRBV29-1	TRBD1	TRBJ1-5	TGCAGCTTTCGCGAGGGGGACAGGGGTCAGCCCCAGCATTTT	CSFREGDRGQPQHF
-	TRBV7-6	TRBD1	TRBJ2-7	TGTGCCAGCAGACCTACCGGGACAGACGAGTACGAGCAGTACTTC	CASRPTGTDEYEQYF
many	TRBV10-3	TRBD1	TRBJ1-5	TGTGCCATCAGAGGGACAGGGGACGGCAATCAGCCCCAGCATTTT	CAIRGTGDGNQPQHF
-	TRBV7-3	TRBD1	TRBJ2-6	TGTGCCAGCAGCCCAGGGGGCTCTGGGGCCAACGTCCTGACTTTC	CASSPGGSGANVLTF
-	TRBV7-2	-	TRBJ2-5	TGTGCCAGCAGACCTGGCGCAGGCCAAGAGACCCAGTACTTC	CASRPGAGQETQYF
-	TRBV4-3	-	TRBJ2-4	TGCGCCAGCAGCCAAGAGCCAGGGATGGCGCTTCAGTACTTC	CASSQEPGMALQYF
once	TRBV2	-	TRBJ1-3	TGTGCCAGCACCCAGATGCCCAGCTCTGGAAACACCATATATTTT	CASTQMPSSGNTIYF
-	TRBV7-2	TRBD2	TRBJ2-5	TGTGCCAGCAGCTGGACTAGCGGGGGGGCCGCAGAGACCCAGTACTTC	CASSWTSGGAAETQYF
-	TRBV5-1	-	TRBJ1-5	TGCGCCAGCAGCCCCTCCAGCGGCAATCAGCCCCAGCATTTT	CASSPSSGNQPQHF
-	TRBV28	TRBD1	TRBJ1-2	TGTGCCAGCAGTTTGGGGACAGGGAACTATGGCTACACCTTC	CASSLGTGNYGYTF
-	TRBV4-3	TRBD1	TRBJ2-7	TGCGCCAGCAGCCAAGACAGGGGGACCTACGAGCAGTACTTC	CASSQDRGTYEQYF
-	TRBV5-8	-	TRBJ2-7	TGTGCCAGCAGCCCCGACAGACCCTACGAGCAGTACTTC	CASSPDRPYEQYF